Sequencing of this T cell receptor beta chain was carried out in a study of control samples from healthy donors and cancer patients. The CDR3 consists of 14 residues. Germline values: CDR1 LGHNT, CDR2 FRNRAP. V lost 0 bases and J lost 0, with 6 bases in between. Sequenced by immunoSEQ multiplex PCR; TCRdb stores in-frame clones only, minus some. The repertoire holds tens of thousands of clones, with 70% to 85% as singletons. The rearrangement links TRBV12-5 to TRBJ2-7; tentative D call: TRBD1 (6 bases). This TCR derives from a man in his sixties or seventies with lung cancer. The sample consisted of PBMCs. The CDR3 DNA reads TGTGCTAGTGGTTTGGTAGGGGGCTCCTACGAGCAGTACTTC. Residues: CASGLVGGSYEQYF. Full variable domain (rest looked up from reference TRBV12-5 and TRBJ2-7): DARVTQTPRHKVTEMGQEVTMRCQPILGHNTVFWYRQTMMQGLELLAYFRNRAPLDDSGMPKDRFSAEMPDATLATLKIQPSEPRDSAVYFCASGLVGGSYEQYFGPGTRLTVT.